This paragraph covers one T cell receptor beta chain sequence. The data stem from a study of blood T cells in healthy people across ages. Combining a sample-barcoded 5' primer with a J-beta primer mix, a second PCR ran for about 7 to 12 cycles. TCRdb processed the 5' RACE reads anew with MiXCR; each CDR3 protein has one entry. The sample has some 710,000 distinct CDR3 sequences, about 20% seen once. CDR1 SGHNT and CDR2 YENEEA come from the germline V gene. V lost 5 bases to trimming and J lost 5 bases, with 13 bases between them. The CDR3 has 14 residues. The sequenced sample consisted of blood. This clonotype was obtained from a man in his sixties or seventies in good health. The chain employs TRBV11-3 and TRBJ2-1; D possibly matches TRBD1 or TRBD2 (5 bases each). CDR3 sequence (DNA): TGTGCCAGCAGCCCAGGGACCGGAAACAATGAGCAGTTCTTC. Translating gives CASSPGTGNNEQFF.